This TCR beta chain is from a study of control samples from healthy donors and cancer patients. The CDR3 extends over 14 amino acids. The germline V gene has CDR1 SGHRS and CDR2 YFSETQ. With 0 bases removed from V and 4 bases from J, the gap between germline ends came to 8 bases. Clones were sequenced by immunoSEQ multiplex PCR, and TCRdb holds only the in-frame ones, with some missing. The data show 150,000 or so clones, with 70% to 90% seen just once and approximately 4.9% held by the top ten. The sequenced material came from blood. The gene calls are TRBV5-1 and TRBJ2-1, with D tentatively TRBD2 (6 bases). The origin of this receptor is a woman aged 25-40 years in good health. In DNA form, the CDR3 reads TGCGCCAGCAGCTTGGGCGGGGCTTACAATGAGCAGTTCTTC. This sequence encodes CASSLGGAYNEQFF.